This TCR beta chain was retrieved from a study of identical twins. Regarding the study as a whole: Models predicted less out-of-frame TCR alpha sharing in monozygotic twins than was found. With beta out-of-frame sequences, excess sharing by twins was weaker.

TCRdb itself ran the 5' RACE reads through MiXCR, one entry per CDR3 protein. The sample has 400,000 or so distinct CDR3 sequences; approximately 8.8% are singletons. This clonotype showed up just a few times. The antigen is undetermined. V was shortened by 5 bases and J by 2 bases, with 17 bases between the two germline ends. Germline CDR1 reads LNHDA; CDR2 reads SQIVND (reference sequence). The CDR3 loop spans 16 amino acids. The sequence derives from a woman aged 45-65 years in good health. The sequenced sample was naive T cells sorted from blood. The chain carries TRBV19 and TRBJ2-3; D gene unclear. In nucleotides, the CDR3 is TGTGCCAGTAGTTCCCTTATAGGGTCCAACACAGATACGCAGTATTTT. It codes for CASSSLIGSNTDTQYF.